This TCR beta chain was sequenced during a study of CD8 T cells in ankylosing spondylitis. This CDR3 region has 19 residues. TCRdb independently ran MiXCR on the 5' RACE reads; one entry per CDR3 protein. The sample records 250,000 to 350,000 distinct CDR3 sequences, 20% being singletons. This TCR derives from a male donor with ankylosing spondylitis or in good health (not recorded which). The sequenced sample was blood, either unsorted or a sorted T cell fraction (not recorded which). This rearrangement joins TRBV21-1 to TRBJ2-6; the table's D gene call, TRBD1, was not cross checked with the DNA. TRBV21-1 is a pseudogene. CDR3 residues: CASSPGQGAIGAGANVLTF. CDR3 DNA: TGTGCCAGCAGCCCCGGACAGGGGGCTATAGGTGCTGGGGCCAACGTCCTGACTTTC.